This is a list of T cell receptor beta chains from one sample in a study of neurological immune-mediated disorders. TCRdb re-called the 5' RACE reads through MiXCR, storing one row per CDR3 protein. This table has tens of thousands of distinct CDR3 sequences, about 3.7% appearing once. The sequenced sample was PBMCs. The receptors originated from a man aged 35-49 years with multiple sclerosis. The CDR3 runs from the conserved cysteine through the conserved F or W. Not all rows give a size; the values are once, few, many and, for expanded clones, a class.

v_call	j_call	clone_size	cdr3_aa
TRBV20-1	TRBJ2-1	many	CSAPFVGGYNEQFF
TRBV19	TRBJ2-2	many	CASSLRTGVGGELFF
TRBV5-1	TRBJ2-2	many	CASSLVLQGNTGELFF
TRBV5-5	TRBJ1-2	many	CASSLARTGLSPYGYTF
TRBV5-1	TRBJ2-7	many	CASSYQADRGYEQYF
TRBV5-1	TRBJ2-7	NA	CASSLDGGEQYF
TRBV7-9	TRBJ2-5	many	CASSPDRGRAETQYF
TRBV12-3/TRBV12-4	TRBJ2-1	many	CASTLFGAENEQFF
TRBV7-9	TRBJ2-1	many	CASSDRGGQGAHEQFF
TRBV7-9	TRBJ2-5	many	CASSLGMKTQYF
TRBV4-2	TRBJ2-2	many	CASSQDQGGTGELFF
TRBV29-1	TRBJ1-5	many	CSVRDRDQPQHF
TRBV18	TRBJ2-3	many	CASSRGTVQDTQYF
TRBV5-1	TRBJ1-1	many	CASSLGQAETEAFF
TRBV20-1	TRBJ1-2	many	CSAVGTDNYGYTF
TRBV3-1	TRBJ2-1	many	CASSRPANEQFF
TRBV20-1	TRBJ1-1	many	CSARPPGLAGTEAFF
TRBV7-9	TRBJ2-1	many	CASKPGPEGEQFF
TRBV28	TRBJ2-4	many	CASSGAGGVWNIQYF
TRBV20-1	TRBJ2-7	many	CSARDPTVHEQYF
TRBV11-2	TRBJ2-7	many	CASSLVGRGQRHEQYF
TRBV9	TRBJ2-7	many	CASSLTAQSYEQYF
TRBV18	TRBJ2-7	many	CASSLEGYEQYF
TRBV5-4	TRBJ1-2	many	CASSLTGANYGYTF
TRBV12-3/TRBV12-4	TRBJ1-2	many	CASSFGGSNYGYTF
TRBV5-1	TRBJ2-5	many	CASSDRTPGLAGQETQYF
TRBV11-2	TRBJ1-1	many	CASSLQGMNTEAFF
TRBV20-1	TRBJ1-4	many	CSALQGFATNEKLFF
TRBV28	TRBJ2-1	NA	CASRGTGGKSYNEQFF
TRBV7-7	TRBJ2-3	many	CASSPGRQISTDTQYF
TRBV20-1	TRBJ1-6	many	CSANRQGVGDSPLHF
TRBV11-1	TRBJ1-1	many	CASTREQNTEAFF
TRBV20-1	TRBJ2-7	many	CSAIPGLAGVAEQYF
TRBV7-6	TRBJ2-1	NA	CASSLGKTGSSEQFF
TRBV19	TRBJ2-6	many	CASSPSFPSGANVLTF
TRBV12-3/TRBV12-4	TRBJ2-4	many	CASRVQGAGENIQYF
TRBV20-1	TRBJ2-3	many	CSARGTSGSDTQYF
TRBV20-1	TRBJ2-7	many	CSVPRGQNSYEQYF
TRBV7-9	TRBJ1-6	many	CASSLGGSRHSPLHF